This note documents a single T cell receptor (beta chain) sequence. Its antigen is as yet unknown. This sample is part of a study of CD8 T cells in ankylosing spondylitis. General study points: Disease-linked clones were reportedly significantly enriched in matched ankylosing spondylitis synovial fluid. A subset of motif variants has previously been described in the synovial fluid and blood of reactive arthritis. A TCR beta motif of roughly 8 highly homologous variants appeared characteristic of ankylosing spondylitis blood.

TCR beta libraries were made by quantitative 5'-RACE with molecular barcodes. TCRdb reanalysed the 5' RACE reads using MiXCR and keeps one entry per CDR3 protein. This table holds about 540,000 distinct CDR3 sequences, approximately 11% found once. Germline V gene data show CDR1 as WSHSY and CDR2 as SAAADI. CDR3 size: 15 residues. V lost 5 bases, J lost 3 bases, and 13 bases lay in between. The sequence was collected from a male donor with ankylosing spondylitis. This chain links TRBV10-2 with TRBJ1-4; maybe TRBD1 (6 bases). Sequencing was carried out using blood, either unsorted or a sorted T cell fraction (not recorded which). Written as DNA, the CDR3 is TGCGCCAGCAGTCCCACAGGGAACGCTAATGAAAAACTGTTTTTT. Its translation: CASSPTGNANEKLFF.